The 32 T cell receptor beta chains in this list originate from one sample, sequenced in a study of T cells in Graves' hyperthyroidism and ophthalmopathy. RNA transcripts yielded amplified TCR beta CDR3 regions. During a first-round RT-PCR of the TCR CDR3, the HTBI primer set was used. TCRdb processed the multiplex PCR reads anew with MiXCR; each CDR3 protein has one entry. The table records more than 350,000 distinct CDR3 sequences, roughly 15% of them present only once. Source material: blood. The source of these receptors is a woman in her sixties or seventies with Graves' ophthalmopathy.

This clonotype came up a few times. Lacking the conserved final phenylalanine or tryptophan, this CDR3 likely reflects a read error. The chain employs TRBV7-9 and TRBJ2-7; TRBD1 might be the D (6 bases). V shed 1 base and J shed 6 bases, with 19 bases lying between them. The CDR3 consists of 16 residues. Germline CDR1 SEHNR, CDR2 FQNEAQ (reference sequence). In DNA form, the CDR3 reads TGTGCCAGCAGCTTAGTCCTGACAGGACCTGGCGTCGAGCAGTACCTC. The encoded protein is CASSLVLTGPGVEQYL.

This clonotype was observed a few times. The chain joins TRBV18 to TRBJ2-6; D is possibly TRBD1 (6 bases). CDR1 KGHSH and CDR2 LQKENI come from the germline V gene. The V end lost 0 bases, the J end lost 5 bases, and 11 bases lay between the germline ends. The CDR3 is 16 residues long. The CDR3 is CASSPPQGTRANVLTF. As DNA, the CDR3 is TGTGCCAGCTCACCACCACAGGGAACGAGGGCCAACGTCCTGACTTTC.

This clonotype was recorded many times. The chain links TRBV2 to TRBJ2-7, with D perhaps matching TRBD1 or TRBD2 (5 bases each). Trimming left V 5 bases short and J 1 base short, with 9 bases between. From germline, CDR1 is SNHLY and CDR2 FYNNEI. This CDR3 contains 13 residues. CDR3 sequence (DNA): TGTGCCAGCAGTCGGGACGGATCCTACGAGCAGTACTTC. This codes for CASSRDGSYEQYF.

This clonotype has more than one count but fewer than ten. The genes are TRBV7-6 and TRBJ2-1, with a tentative D call TRBD2 (6 bases). Germline V gene data show CDR1 as SGHVS and CDR2 as FNYEAQ. The CDR3 spans 16 residues. V dropped 3 bases and J dropped 0 bases, with 12 bases sitting between them. The CDR3 is CASSFQRASSYNEQFF. The CDR3 DNA reads TGTGCCAGCAGCTTCCAGCGGGCTAGCTCCTACAATGAGCAGTTCTTC.

The chain employs TRBV20-1 and TRBJ1-2; D is unclear. Germline CDR1 and CDR2: DFQATT and SNEGSKA (reference sequence). The V gene lost 5 bases and the J gene lost 8 bases, with 12 bases spanning the gap. CDR3 size: 11 residues. The CDR3 DNA follows: TGCAGTGCTGCAGGTTACGGCGGCTACACCTTC. This codes for CSAAGYGGYTF.

The sample holds many counts of this clonotype. The DNA of the CDR3 is TGTGCCAGCAGCTTAGATCTTGGGGCAGGGTCGAACACTGAAGCTTTCTTT. Protein sequence: CASSLDLGAGSNTEAFF. The chain has TRBV11-2 and TRBJ1-1; perhaps TRBD1 as D (5 bases). The CDR3 sequence is 17 residues long. CDR1 SGHAT and CDR2 FQNNGV come from the germline V gene. V lost 0 bases and J 1 base, leaving 15 bases between the germline ends.

The chain links TRBV6-1 to TRBJ1-1; perhaps TRBD1 as D (6 bases). The germline gives CDR1 MNHNS, CDR2 SASEGT. Trimming left V 8 bases short and J 5 bases short, with 15 bases between. This CDR3 is 13 amino acids long. In DNA form, the CDR3 reads TGTGCCAGCGGCCGACCCCAGGGGACTGAAGCTTTCTTT. Its translation is CASGRPQGTEAFF.

This clonotype has ten or more counts. The chain combines TRBV7-2 with TRBJ2-7, with TRBD2 matching 7 bases. After removal of 5 bases from V and 6 bases from J, the junction contained 13 bases not matched to a gene. This CDR3 contains 15 residues. Germline CDR1 is SGHTA and CDR2 is FQGNSA. This CDR3 is CASSPRGVHDSEQYF. CDR3 sequence (DNA): TGTGCCAGCAGCCCCCGGGGGGTTCACGACTCCGAGCAGTACTTC.

In its sample, this clonotype was seen many times. The rearrangement links TRBV3-1 to TRBJ2-7, with 11 bases matching TRBD2. CDR3 length: 16 amino acids. Germline assignment: CDR1 LGHDT and CDR2 YNNKEL (reference sequence). With V trimmed by 1 base and J by 2 bases, 4 bases remained unmatched. The CDR3 protein is CASSQGVSGRAYEQYF. For the CDR3, the DNA is TGTGCCAGCAGCCAAGGTGTTAGCGGGAGGGCCTACGAGCAGTACTTC.

This clonotype was observed a few times. The CDR3 DNA reads as TGTGCCAGCAGTTACGGACTAGCGGGTGCAGATACGCAGTATTTT. It translates to CASSYGLAGADTQYF. This chain uses TRBV6-2 or TRBV6-3 with TRBJ2-3; 11 bases map to TRBD2. The trim removed 2 bases at V and 4 bases at J, leaving 2 bases unmatched. This CDR3 is built from 15 residues. CDR1 is MNHEY and CDR2 is SVGEGT in the germline V gene.

This clonotype occurred a few times. The rearrangement links TRBV5-8 to TRBJ2-5; 7 bases line up with TRBD1. CDR3 size: 14 residues. Germline V gene sequence: CDR1 SGHTS, CDR2 YDEGEE. The junction had 8 bases not matched to a gene; V was cut back by 5 bases and J by 4 bases. In DNA form, the CDR3 reads TGTGCCAGCAGGGCCGGGACAGACCTAGAGACCCAGTACTTC. It translates to CASRAGTDLETQYF.

To note about this clonotype: The junction shows a germline mismatch at one end, possibly a read error. V is TRBV28 and J is TRBJ1-1; D unclear. This CDR3 has 15 amino acids. Germline V lookup: CDR1 MDHEN, CDR2 SYDVKM. This CDR3 reads CAGSPPPAPDTEAFF. DNA for the CDR3: TGTGCCGGCAGTCCCCCCCCGGCTCCGGACACTGAAGCTTTCTTT.

This clonotype has only a few counts. This may be a read error: a much more frequent sequence differs by one nucleotide. The rearrangement joins TRBV11-2 to TRBJ2-5; D perhaps matches TRBD2 (5 bases). The CDR3 is 15 residues long. Germline CDR1 reads SGHAT; CDR2 reads FQNNGV. CDR3 DNA sequence: TGTGCCAGCGGCTTAGATTTGGGAGTGGGAGAGACCCAGTACTTC. Encoded protein: CASGLDLGVGETQYF.

CDR3 bases: TGTGCCAGCAGTACGAGACGGGTCAGTTCCTACAATGAGCAGTTCTTC. It yields the protein CASSTRRVSSYNEQFF. This chain links TRBV28 with TRBJ2-1, with D unclear. In germline, CDR1 is MDHEN, CDR2 SYDVKM. The V end lost 5 bases, the J end lost 1 base, and 15 bases lay between the germline ends. The CDR3 contains 16 residues.

This clonotype was observed many times. J is TRBJ2-2 and V is TRBV18, with 10 bases matching TRBD2. CDR3 length: 16 amino acids. V lost 3 bases, J lost 2 bases, and 3 bases stayed unmatched. Per germline, CDR1 KGHSH and CDR2 LQKENI. The CDR3 DNA reads TGTGCCAGCTCACCGGGACTAGCGACAAACACCGGGGAGCTGTTTTTT. The encoded protein is CASSPGLATNTGELFF.

This clonotype has ten or more counts. The gene calls are TRBV3-1 and TRBJ2-2; tentatively, D is TRBD1 or TRBD2 (5 bases each). CDR1 and CDR2 from the germline V gene are LGHDT and YNNKEL (reference sequence). The CDR3 sequence is 13 residues long. The ends were cut back, 4 bases at V and 7 bases at J, with 10 bases in the middle. The CDR3 coding sequence is TGTGCCAGCAGCCTACTGGGGGTCGGGGAGCTGTTTTTT. This codes for CASSLLGVGELFF.

This clonotype showed up just a few times. V is TRBV28 and J is TRBJ2-2; TRBD2 aligns across 9 bases. There are 15 residues in the CDR3. V lost 7 bases to trimming and J lost 7 bases; unmatched junction nucleotides: 10. In germline, CDR1 is MDHEN, CDR2 SYDVKM. Here the CDR3 reads CASILLRGGNGELFF. Here the CDR3 DNA reads TGTGCCAGCATCCTCCTGCGGGGGGGGAACGGGGAGCTGTTTTTT.

The sample holds a few counts of this clonotype. The rearrangement uses TRBV19 and TRBJ1-2; D might be TRBD1 (5 bases). CDR1 and CDR2 from the germline V gene are LNHDA and SQIVND (reference sequence). This CDR3 is 14 amino acids long. Trimming took 8 bases from V and 4 from J, leaving 17 bases between them. CDR3 region: CASSDPLRGYGYTF. The CDR3 DNA reads TGTGCCAGTTCGGACCCCTTAAGGGGCTATGGCTACACCTTC. Variable domain in full (rest from reference TRBV19 and TRBJ1-2): DGGITQSPKYLFRKEGQNVTLSCEQNLNHDAMYWYRQDPGQGLRLIYYSQIVNDFQKGDIAEGYSVSREKKESFPLTVTSAQKNPTAFYLCASSDPLRGYGYTFGSGTRLTVV.

This clonotype was seen at least ten times. This chain uses TRBV11-2 with TRBJ2-5, with D possibly called TRBD1 or TRBD2 (5 bases each). The V gene's germline CDR1 is SGHAT and CDR2 FQNNGV. CDR3 size: 14 residues. Between the trimmed V and J ends, which lost 7 bases and 1 base, there was a span of 13 bases. In DNA, the CDR3 is TGTGCCAGCAACACCGGGACGGCCCAAGAGACCCAGTACTTC. Its translation is CASNTGTAQETQYF.

The J gene is TRBJ1-1, the V gene TRBV7-9; D perhaps matches TRBD1 (6 bases). This CDR3 comprises 14 residues. Germline loops: CDR1 SEHNR, CDR2 FQNEAQ (reference sequence). The ends were cut back, 6 bases at V and 3 bases at J, with 14 bases in the middle. CDR3 nucleotide sequence: TGTGCCAGCAGTCCGGGACACTCGTACACTGAAGCTTTCTTT. It yields the protein CASSPGHSYTEAFF.

At least ten counts were recorded for this clonotype. This chain links TRBV20-1 with TRBJ2-3; no firm D call. The length of the CDR3 is 16 residues. V was clipped by 5 bases and J by 2 bases, with 20 bases between them. Per the germline V gene, CDR1 is DFQATT and CDR2 is SNEGSKA (reference sequence). CDR3: CSAVPRSPSFTDTQYF. Here the CDR3 DNA reads TGCAGTGCTGTCCCACGGAGCCCATCATTCACAGATACGCAGTATTTT.

This chain joins TRBV5-1 and TRBJ2-2; 8 bases align to TRBD2. Losses at the gene ends were 2 bases for V and 3 bases for J; bases not matched to a gene: 3. CDR3 length: 15 amino acids. CDR1 is SGHRS, CDR2 YFSETQ, per germline. The CDR3 bases are TGCGCCAGCAGCTTAGCGGGAGACGACACCGGGGAGCTGTTTTTT. Translated: CASSLAGDDTGELFF.

As concerns this clonotype: An end of the junction does not agree with germline; a read error may underlie this. The chain recombines TRBV18 with TRBJ2-2; D is possibly TRBD1 (7 bases). The germline gives CDR1 KGHSH, CDR2 LQKENI. CDR3 length: 16 amino acids. CDR3: CASSRLGQENTGDLFF. CDR3 coding DNA: TGTGCCAGCTCACGACTAGGACAGGAGAACACCGGGGACCTGTTTTTT. The variable domain in full, with the rest retrieved from reference TRBV18 and TRBJ2-2, is NAGVMQNPRHLVRRRGQEARLRCSPMKGHSHVYWYRQLPEEGLKFMVYLQKENIIDESGMPKERFSAEFPKEGPSILRIQQVVRGDSAAYFCASSRLGQENTGDLFFGEGSRLTVL.

This clonotype was detected a few times. V is TRBV12-3 or TRBV12-4 and J is TRBJ2-2; 7 bases fit TRBD2. This CDR3 is built from 13 residues. With V trimmed by 7 bases and J by 6 bases, 5 bases remained unmatched. The CDR3 DNA reads TGTGCCAGCAACAGCGGGAATGCCGGGGAGCTGTTTTTT. Its translation: CASNSGNAGELFF.

This clonotype was found many times. The chain has TRBV3-1 and TRBJ2-3; 11 bases line up with TRBD2. The V gene end was trimmed by 5 bases and the J gene end by 1 base; junction bases not matched to a gene: 8. The CDR3 covers 17 residues. Germline lookup yields CDR1 LGHDT and CDR2 YNNKEL (reference sequence). CDR3 bases: TGTGCCAGCAGCAAAGGGCTAGCGGGAGGCGGCACAGATACGCAGTATTTT. As protein: CASSKGLAGGGTDTQYF.

In this sample, this clonotype turned up many times. CDR3 sequence: CASSFPRGPQHF. DNA of the CDR3: TGTGCCAGCAGTTTTCCCAGGGGACCCCAGCATTTT. This chain joins TRBV28 and TRBJ1-5; D is possibly TRBD1 (6 bases). CDR3 length: 12 residues. Germline V gives CDR1 MDHEN, CDR2 SYDVKM. Trimming removed 3 bases at V and 10 bases at J, with 10 bases between.

This clonotype has ten or more counts. The rearrangement links TRBV7-2 to TRBJ2-3; 9 bases are shared with TRBD1. Germline CDR1 reads SGHTA; CDR2 reads FQGNSA. J lost 5 bases, V lost 5 bases, and 8 bases had no gene match. The CDR3 runs to 15 residues. The CDR3 reads CASSTTGGDRDTQYF. CDR3 DNA: TGTGCCAGCAGCACTACAGGGGGCGATAGAGATACGCAGTATTTT. Full variable domain (rest looked up from reference TRBV7-2 and TRBJ2-3): GAGVSQSPSNKVTEKGKDVELRCDPISGHTALYWYRQSLGQGLEFLIYFQGNSAPDKSGLPSDRFSAERTGGSVSTLTIQRTQQEDSAVYLCASSTTGGDRDTQYFGPGTRLTVL.

The chain uses TRBV7-9 and TRBJ2-3; 12 positions agree with TRBD2. From germline, CDR1 is SEHNR and CDR2 FQNEAQ (reference sequence). This CDR3 contains 15 residues. The trim removed 7 bases at V and 3 bases at J, leaving 5 bases unmatched. CDR3 loop: CASILTSGRTDTQYF. The CDR3, as DNA: TGTGCCAGCATCTTGACTAGCGGGAGAACAGATACGCAGTATTTT.

This clonotype was detected a few times. The chain is built from TRBV25-1 and TRBJ1-1; 7 bases align to TRBD1. J was trimmed by 0 bases and V by 1 base; bases with no gene match: 5. The V gene's germline CDR1 is MGHDK and CDR2 SYGVNS. This CDR3 has 16 residues. CDR3 coding DNA: TGTGCCAGCAGTGAATTAACTGGGACAGTGAACACTGAAGCTTTCTTT. Protein sequence: CASSELTGTVNTEAFF.

Regarding this clonotype: Just one base apart from a much larger clone, this may be a read error. In nucleotides, the CDR3 is TGTGCCAGCAGTGACGCTCAGATCCCGAGTCGGGAGCGGTACTTC. Its translation is CASSDAQIPSRERYF. The chain joins TRBV2 to TRBJ2-7, with D tentatively TRBD2 (6 bases). The CDR3 contains 15 residues. CDR1 is SNHLY, CDR2 FYNNEI, per germline.

This clonotype was detected many times. The chain carries TRBV5-1 and TRBJ1-1; D is ambiguous. The CDR3 is 15 residues long. Trimming removed 0 bases at V and 0 bases at J, with 9 bases between. Per germline, CDR1 SGHRS and CDR2 YFSETQ. The CDR3 bases are TGCGCCAGCAGCTTGGTTGGAGGGCTGAACACTGAAGCTTTCTTT. It encodes CASSLVGGLNTEAFF.

The chain combines TRBV25-1 with TRBJ1-3; D not resolved. V shed 4 bases and J shed 0 bases, with 10 bases lying between them. Germline V CDR1 and CDR2: MGHDK, SYGVNS. This CDR3 comprises 15 residues. CDR3 nucleotide sequence: TGTGCCAGCAGTGCGAACCAGATCTCTGGAAACACCATATATTTT. Translated, it gives CASSANQISGNTIYF.